One sample yielded the 10 T cell receptor beta chains listed below, sequenced in a study of T cells in Graves' hyperthyroidism and ophthalmopathy. RNA transcripts served as the template for amplifying TCR beta CDR3 regions. The HTBI primer set served for first-round RT-PCR of the TCR CDR3. A single record per CDR3 protein comes from TCRdb applying MiXCR to the multiplex PCR reads. The table lists over 250,000 distinct CDR3 sequences, about 25% of them singletons. Sequencing used blood. The receptor source for this set is a man aged 35 to 55 with Graves' hyperthyroidism that later progressed to Graves' ophthalmopathy.

This clonotype has a count of ten or more. The chain couples TRBV20-1 to TRBJ2-5; D is ambiguous. CDR1 and CDR2 (germline): DFQATT, SNEGSKA (reference sequence). The germline V and J ends were trimmed by 6 bases and 2 bases, with 10 bases remaining between them. The CDR3 is 12 residues long. The CDR3 DNA is TGCAGTGCCCTAGGACCACAAGAGACCCAGTACTTC. This gives the protein CSALGPQETQYF.

This clonotype was recorded at least ten times. The chain couples TRBV6-1 to TRBJ2-7; 9 nucleotides agree with TRBD2. V was clipped by 0 bases and J by 13 bases; unmatched bases: 4. Per the germline V gene, CDR1 is MNHNS and CDR2 is SASEGT. The CDR3 runs 12 residues. The CDR3 DNA sequence: TGTGCCAGCAGTGAAGCCAGCGGGAGGTTATACTTC. Its protein is CASSEASGRLYF.

Many counts were recorded for this clonotype. V usage is TRBV6-5 and J usage is TRBJ1-2; D unresolved. This CDR3 comprises 13 residues. Looked up from germline, CDR1 is MNHEY and CDR2 is SVGAGI. V gave up 0 bases and J gave up 8 bases, with 10 bases separating them. In nucleotides, the CDR3 is TGTGCCAGCAGTTACTCGGCGTCCCGGGGCTACACCTTC. As protein: CASSYSASRGYTF.

This clonotype occurred many times. The rearrangement links TRBV4-1 to TRBJ1-5; D is unresolved. This CDR3 is built from 15 residues. Germline lookup yields CDR1 MGHRA and CDR2 YSYEKL. Trimming left V 4 bases short and J 4 bases short, with 14 bases between. CDR3 coding DNA: TGCGCCAGCAGCCCCCTCCCTGCGGGTAATCAGCCCCAGCATTTT. Translating it yields CASSPLPAGNQPQHF.

This clonotype was observed at least ten times. CDR3 in amino acids: CASSEWDGAGGQAEQYF. CDR3 DNA sequence: TGTGCCAGCAGTGAATGGGATGGAGCGGGAGGGCAGGCCGAGCAGTACTTC. This chain joins TRBV2 and TRBJ2-7; 10 nucleotides line up with TRBD2. This CDR3 is built from 17 residues. V shed 2 bases, J shed 6 bases, and the junction held 13 bases outside the gene matches. The germline CDR1 and CDR2 sequences are SNHLY and FYNNEI.

This clonotype occurred a few times. V gene TRBV12-3 or TRBV12-4 combines with J gene TRBJ2-5; D ambiguous. The CDR3 loop spans 14 amino acids. V was trimmed by 8 bases and J by 1 base, leaving 14 bases between them. In DNA form, the CDR3 reads TGTGCCAGCGGCAAAACAGCGCTCCAAGAGACCCAGTACTTC. It is translated as CASGKTALQETQYF.

This clonotype was recorded many times. The rearrangement uses TRBV7-8 and TRBJ2-7; 9 nucleotides align to TRBD1. From germline, CDR1 is SGHVS and CDR2 FQNEAQ. V trimming: 1 base; J trimming: 1 base; junction bases outside the gene matches: 8. This CDR3 has 17 residues. The DNA for the CDR3 is TGTGCCAGCAGCTTAGTATTATGGGGACAGGGTTCCTACGAGCAGTACTTC. Its translation is CASSLVLWGQGSYEQYF.

This clonotype was counted ten times or more. This chain uses TRBV3-1 with TRBJ2-7; possible D gene TRBD2, 6 bases. Trimming pared 1 base from V and 1 base from J, leaving 14 bases between. Germline values: CDR1 LGHDT, CDR2 YNNKEL (reference sequence). The CDR3 runs to 16 residues. Here the CDR3 reads CASSQVFAGRSYEQYF. The DNA for the CDR3 is TGTGCCAGCAGCCAAGTATTCGCGGGGAGATCCTACGAGCAGTACTTC.

This rearrangement joins TRBV19 to TRBJ2-2, with a tentative D call TRBD1 (6 bases). Trimming stripped 6 bases from V and 5 bases from J, with 10 bases between. This CDR3 has 13 residues. From germline, CDR1 is LNHDA and CDR2 SQIVND (reference sequence). The CDR3 loop is CASRTGQTGELFF. CDR3 sequence (DNA): TGTGCCAGTAGAACAGGGCAGACCGGGGAGCTGTTTTTT.

The sample holds many counts of this clonotype. This rearrangement joins TRBV4-1 to TRBJ2-3, with 8 positions matching TRBD1. The CDR3 sequence is 15 residues long. The germline V gene has CDR1 MGHRA and CDR2 YSYEKL. V lost 6 bases and J lost 5; bases outside the gene matches: 10. The CDR3 sequence: CASRRTGGNEDTQYF. The CDR3 DNA sequence: TGCGCCAGCAGACGAACAGGGGGAAACGAAGATACGCAGTATTTT.